These T cell receptor beta chains were read from a single sample in a study of CD8+ T cells in alopecia areata. The data were produced by immunoSEQ multiplex PCR, yet TCRdb's version contains in-frame clones alone and is incomplete. The sample carries around 200,000 clones, around 60% recorded once. Sequenced here: CD8+ T cells sorted from blood, sampled at week 24, from a patient treated with tofacitinib. Source of these receptors: a human donor with alopecia areata. CDR3s include the opening cysteine and the closing phenylalanine or tryptophan. A D gene is named only where the DNA matches it firmly. Clone size appears in some rows only: once, few, many, or a class for an expanded clone.

size: .
V: TRBV5-1
D: TRBD2
J: TRBJ2-7
DNA: TGCGCCAGCAGGGACCCCGGGACTACCAGCTCCTACGAGCAGTACTTC
CDR3: CASRDPGTTSSYEQYF

size: .
V: TRBV27
D: .
J: TRBJ2-7
DNA: TGTGCCAGCAGTCCAGGGCCTGGAGACGAGCAGTACTTC
CDR3: CASSPGPGDEQYF

size: .
V: TRBV30
D: .
J: TRBJ2-3
DNA: TGTGCCTGGAGTGTACGTCTAGGCCGAATTAGCACAGATACGCAGTATTTT
CDR3: CAWSVRLGRISTDTQYF

size: .
V: TRBV29-1
D: TRBD1
J: TRBJ1-1
DNA: TGCAGCGTTCGACAGGGGGGTGCTTTCTTT
CDR3: CSVRQGGAFF

size: .
V: TRBV30
D: .
J: TRBJ1-1
DNA: TGTGCCTGGAGTGTTGGTAGGAACACTGAAGCTTTCTTT
CDR3: CAWSVGRNTEAFF

size: .
V: TRBV25-1
D: TRBD2
J: TRBJ2-7
DNA: TGTGCCAGCAAGCGGGGGTCCGGGACACCAAAAGACGAGCAGTACTTC
CDR3: CASKRGSGTPKDEQYF

size: .
V: TRBV27
D: TRBD1
J: TRBJ1-2
DNA: TGTGCCAGCAGTTTAACCGGGACAGGGCTTCAGGGCTACACCTTC
CDR3: CASSLTGTGLQGYTF

size: .
V: TRBV6-6
D: .
J: TRBJ1-1
DNA: TGTGCCAGCAGTTCGACCACTGAAGCTTTCTTT
CDR3: CASSSTTEAFF

size: once
V: TRBV9
D: .
J: TRBJ1-3
DNA: TGTGCCAGCAGCGTAGTGGACTTTGGAAACACCATATATTTT
CDR3: CASSVVDFGNTIYF

size: .
V: TRBV5-6
D: .
J: TRBJ2-1
DNA: TGTGCCAGCAGCTCCGGGGACAATGAGCAGTTCTTC
CDR3: CASSSGDNEQFF

size: .
V: TRBV15
D: TRBD1
J: TRBJ2-7
DNA: TGTGCCACCAGCAGAGATACGGGACAGGGCTACGAGCAGTACTTC
CDR3: CATSRDTGQGYEQYF

size: .
V: TRBV27
D: .
J: TRBJ1-1
DNA: TGTGCCAGCAGTTTATCGGTAGGCGGGGACACTGAAGCTTTCTTT
CDR3: CASSLSVGGDTEAFF

size: .
V: TRBV7-9
D: .
J: TRBJ2-7
DNA: TGTGCCAGCAGCCCCGGACAGTGGGGCGAGCAGTACTTC
CDR3: CASSPGQWGEQYF

size: .
V: TRBV2
D: .
J: TRBJ1-4
DNA: TGTGCCAGCAGTGACGATATACGCCTGAATGAAAAACTGTTTTTT
CDR3: CASSDDIRLNEKLFF

size: few
V: TRBV11-2
D: TRBD1
J: TRBJ2-2
DNA: TGTGCCAGCAGCTTAGCGGTACAGGGGAGCGGGGAGCTGTTTTTT
CDR3: CASSLAVQGSGELFF

size: .
V: TRBV11-2
D: .
J: TRBJ2-1
DNA: TGTGCCAGCAGCCAACTAATTAGCACCAATGAGCAGTTCTTC
CDR3: CASSQLISTNEQFF

size: .
V: TRBV15
D: .
J: TRBJ1-1
DNA: TGTGCCACCAGCAAACAGGACATGAACACTGAAGCTTTCTTT
CDR3: CATSKQDMNTEAFF

size: few
V: TRBV29-1
D: .
J: TRBJ2-5
DNA: TGCAGCGTTGAAGGACCCCAGGGAGAGACCCAGTACTTC
CDR3: CSVEGPQGETQYF

size: .
V: TRBV27
D: TRBD1
J: TRBJ2-5
DNA: TGTGCCAGCAGTTTCCTGGACAGGGTCCAAGAGACCCAGTACTTC
CDR3: CASSFLDRVQETQYF

size: .
V: TRBV28
D: .
J: TRBJ2-2
DNA: TGTGCCAGCAGTGCCGCCACGGACACGGGGGCAGGCGGGGAGCTGTTTTTT
CDR3: CASSAATDTGAGGELFF

size: .
V: TRBV4-1
D: .
J: TRBJ1-4
DNA: TGCGCCAGCAGCCAACTACCACGTGAAAAACTGTTTTTT
CDR3: CASSQLPREKLFF

size: .
V: TRBV27
D: .
J: TRBJ1-5
DNA: TGTGCCAGCAGTTTATCCAGGGTCGCGCCCCAGCATTTT
CDR3: CASSLSRVAPQHF

size: .
V: TRBV5-1
D: TRBD2
J: TRBJ2-5
DNA: TGCGCCAGCAGCTTGGCCACGGGGGGACCACAAGAGACCCAGTACTTC
CDR3: CASSLATGGPQETQYF

size: .
V: TRBV4-1
D: .
J: TRBJ1-1
DNA: TGCGCCAGCAGCCAGCTCTTTCTTCAGGGGACTGAAGCTTTCTTT
CDR3: CASSQLFLQGTEAFF